The entry below describes one T cell receptor (beta chain). These data are taken from a study of blood T cell repertoires in COVID-19. The V gene's germline CDR1 is MRHNA and CDR2 SNTAGT. V lost 4 bases, J lost 2 bases, and 13 bases lay in between. The CDR3 runs 15 residues. Method: immunoSEQ multiplex PCR; TCRdb's copy keeps in-frame clones and lacks some. Of approximately 80,000 clones listed, roughly 79% are singletons. The chain is built from TRBV6-4 and TRBJ2-3, with D possibly being TRBD1 (6 bases). Sequenced input: peripheral blood. This receptor was identified in a human donor in a cohort sampled during active COVID-19. Here the CDR3 DNA reads TGTGCCAGCAGTGCCCGAACAGGGTTCACAGATACGCAGTATTTT. Its protein product is CASSARTGFTDTQYF.